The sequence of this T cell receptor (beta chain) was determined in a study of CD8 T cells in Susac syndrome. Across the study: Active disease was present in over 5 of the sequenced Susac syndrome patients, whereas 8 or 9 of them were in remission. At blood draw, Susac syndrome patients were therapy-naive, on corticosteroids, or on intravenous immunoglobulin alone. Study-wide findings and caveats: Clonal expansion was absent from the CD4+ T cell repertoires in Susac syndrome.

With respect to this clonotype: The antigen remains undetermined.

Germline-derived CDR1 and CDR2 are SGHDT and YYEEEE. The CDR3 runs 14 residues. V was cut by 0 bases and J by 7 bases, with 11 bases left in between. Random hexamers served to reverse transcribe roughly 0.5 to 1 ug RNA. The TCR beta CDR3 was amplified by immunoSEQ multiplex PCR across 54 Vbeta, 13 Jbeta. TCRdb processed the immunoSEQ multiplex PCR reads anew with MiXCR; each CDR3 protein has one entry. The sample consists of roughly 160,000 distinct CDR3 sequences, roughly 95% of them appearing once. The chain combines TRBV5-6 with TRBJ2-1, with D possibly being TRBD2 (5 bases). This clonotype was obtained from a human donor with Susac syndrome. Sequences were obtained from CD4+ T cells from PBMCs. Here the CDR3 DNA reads TGTGCCAGCAGCTTGGTCGGGGTCTGGAATGAGCAGTTCTTC. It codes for CASSLVGVWNEQFF.